This TCR beta chain was captured in a study of cytotoxic CD8 clonotypes in ibrutinib-treated CLL (dated by TCRdb to about 2021). As for the study more broadly: The cohort included around 15 treatment-naive and under 13 relapsed/refractory patients; approximately 17 were IGHV unmutated. An average of 255,043 productive templates and 94,082 productive rearrangements was obtained per sample. Response samples were taken after a median of 12 months on treatment, ranging from about 6 to 40 months. Every sample from remission and from progressive disease was obtained while the patients were still on ibrutinib. Cryopreserved peripheral blood mononuclear cells were obtained before treatment, at response, and at either sustained remission or disease progression. Partial responses were observed in about 25 patients and complete responses in 2; after a median follow-up of around 68 months, remission was maintained in around 14 patients and progression was observed in some twelve. Of the 90 or so participants in the trial, about 26 had longitudinal samples available.

General findings and caveats noted by the study authors: Sustained-remission and progressing patients did not have matched sampling times, and lymph node repertoires were not examined. At ibrutinib response clonality went up, during sustained remission it held steady, and at progression it dropped back toward baseline. Baseline clonality was found to be higher than that of age-matched healthy donors and was strongly correlated with circulating CD8+ T-cell counts. Public clonotypes were rare and either contracted or stayed stable during treatment, and the rise in clonality at ibrutinib response reflected the expansion of private clonotypes.

There are a few counts of this clone. It lacks a known antigen. Base quality data are lacking; no much larger clone is found one base away. A MiSeq instrument was used for deep resolution sequencing, which targeted depths ranging from 1 in 1 million up to 1 in 200,000 T cells, with coverage averaging 10x for each clonotype. The immunoSEQ hsTCRB Kit was used to generate the TCR beta libraries. On the authors' methods: ImmunoSEQ Data Assistant and ImmunoSEQ Analyzer were used for data analysis, and V, D and J genes were assigned according to IMGT definitions. Clonality, which ranges from 0 to 1, was calculated by subtracting the normalized Shannon entropy of productive rearrangement frequencies from one. Public clonotype analysis was restricted to overrepresented clonotypes comprising at least 0.05% of each patient's repertoire. Repertoires from thirteen age-matched healthy donors in immuneACCESS were used as clonality controls. Not all clones reach the TCRdb copy of this immuneACCESS table, which keeps in-frame sequences only. Checked studies attribute under half of the gap to unresolved V genes and leave the rest unexplained. That table supplies the V and J calls and clone size; D and trimming were determined from the DNA. In all, the sample holds tens of thousands of clones, and 70% to 80% of those were seen once. The ten largest clones represent approximately 5.1% of the sample.

The intended sense of this specimen's time point label: about eleven months on ibrutinib. For TCR beta library preparation, 1.5 to 2 micrograms of genomic DNA was extracted from cryopreserved PBMCs. Longitudinal blood samples from CLL patients on ibrutinib monotherapy underwent high-throughput TCR beta sequencing. The patients took part in an open-label, single-center phase 2 trial of ibrutinib monotherapy. The CDR3 has 13 amino acids, counting the end cysteine and phenylalanine. Only the CDR3 part of the read is kept: 39 bases, read in frame from the first base. The germline V gene encodes CDR1 MDHEN and CDR2 SYDVKM. Compared with germline, V lacks 6 bases and J lacks 7 bases; bases without a gene match: 5.

This receptor was identified in a human donor with chronic lymphocytic leukemia. The V and J genes are TRBV28 and TRBJ1-5; TRBD1 lines up with 8 middle nucleotides. The sample was PBMCs, taken after 12 months of ibrutinib treatment. The encoded CDR3 is CASRQGARQPQHF. The sequence in DNA is TGTGCCAGCAGGCAGGGGGCAAGGCAGCCCCAGCATTTT.